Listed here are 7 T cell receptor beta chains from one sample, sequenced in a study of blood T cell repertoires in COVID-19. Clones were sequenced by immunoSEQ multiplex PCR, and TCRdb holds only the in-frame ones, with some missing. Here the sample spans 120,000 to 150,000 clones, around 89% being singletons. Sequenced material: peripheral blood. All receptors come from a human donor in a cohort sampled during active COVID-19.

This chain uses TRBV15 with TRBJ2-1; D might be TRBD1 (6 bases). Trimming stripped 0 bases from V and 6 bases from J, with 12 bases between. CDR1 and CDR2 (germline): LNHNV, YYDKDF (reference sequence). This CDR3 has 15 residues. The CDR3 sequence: CATSRDVGRGNEQFF. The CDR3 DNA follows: TGTGCCACCAGCAGAGATGTCGGCAGGGGCAATGAGCAGTTCTTC. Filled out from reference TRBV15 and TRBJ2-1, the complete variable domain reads DAMVIQNPRYQVTQFGKPVTLSCSQTLNHNVMYWYQQKSSQAPKLLFHYYDKDFNNEADTPDNFQSRRPNTSFCFLDIRSPGLGDTAMYLCATSRDVGRGNEQFFGPGTRLTVL.

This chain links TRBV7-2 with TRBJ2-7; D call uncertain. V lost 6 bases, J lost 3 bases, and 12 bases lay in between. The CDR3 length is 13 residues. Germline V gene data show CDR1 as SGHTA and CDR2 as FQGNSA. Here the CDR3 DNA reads TGTGCCAGCAGTCGTGGAGCCTTCTACGAGCAGTACTTC. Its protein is CASSRGAFYEQYF.

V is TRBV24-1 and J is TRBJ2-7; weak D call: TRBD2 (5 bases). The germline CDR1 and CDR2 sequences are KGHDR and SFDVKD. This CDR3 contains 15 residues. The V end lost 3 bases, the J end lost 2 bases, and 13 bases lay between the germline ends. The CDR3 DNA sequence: TGTGCCACCAGTGATCCCCGGGATACTACCTACGAGCAGTACTTC. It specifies CATSDPRDTTYEQYF.

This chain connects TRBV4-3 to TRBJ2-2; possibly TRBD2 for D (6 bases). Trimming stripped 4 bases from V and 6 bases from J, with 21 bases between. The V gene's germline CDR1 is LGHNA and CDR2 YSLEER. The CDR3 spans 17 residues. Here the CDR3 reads CASSPTRDSRVAGELFF. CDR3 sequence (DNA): TGCGCCAGCAGCCCAACGCGGGACTCGCGGGTGGCCGGGGAGCTGTTTTTT.

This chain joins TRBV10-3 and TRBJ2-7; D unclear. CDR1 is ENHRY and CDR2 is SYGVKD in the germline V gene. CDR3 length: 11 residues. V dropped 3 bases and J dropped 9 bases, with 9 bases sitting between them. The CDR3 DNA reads TGTGCCATCAGTGACAAGAGCGCGCAGTACTTC. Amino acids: CAISDKSAQYF.

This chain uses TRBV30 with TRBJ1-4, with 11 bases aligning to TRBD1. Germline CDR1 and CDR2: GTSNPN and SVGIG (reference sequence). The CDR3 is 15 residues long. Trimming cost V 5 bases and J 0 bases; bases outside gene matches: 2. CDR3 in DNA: TGTGCCTGGGGACAGGGGGCCACAACTAATGAAAAACTGTTTTTT. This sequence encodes CAWGQGATTNEKLFF.

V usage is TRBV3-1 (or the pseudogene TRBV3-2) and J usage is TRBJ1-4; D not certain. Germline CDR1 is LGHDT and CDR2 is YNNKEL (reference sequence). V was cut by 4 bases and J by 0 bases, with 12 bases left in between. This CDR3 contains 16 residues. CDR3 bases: TGTGCCAGCAGCCCCGGGTCTAAAGCAACTAATGAAAAACTGTTTTTT. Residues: CASSPGSKATNEKLFF.